This T cell receptor beta chain derives from a study of cytomegalovirus exposure and HLA in healthy donors. Notes on the study in general: When a later analysis compared HLA-associated TCR beta chains with equally common others, the HLA-associated chains turned out to be more clonally expanded and to have lower generation probabilities. There were reportedly fewer N-insertions in an Asian-associated ancestry cluster than the roughly 670-donor mean, in a later analysis.

Looked up from germline, CDR1 is MNHEY and CDR2 is SVGAGI. The CDR3 length is 15 residues. Trimming shortened V by 6 bases and J by 0 bases, and 12 bases separated the two germline ends. Points on this clone: Its cognate antigen is unknown.

60 Vbeta and 13 Jbeta primers were used in PCR. Here immunoSEQ multiplex PCR was the method, and the copy in TCRdb shows in-frame clones only, minus some. The profile shows about 170,000 clones, over 80% of them singletons. The receptor was isolated from a boy aged 2 to 9 in good health and CMV-seronegative. The sequencing input was PBMCs. This chain links TRBV6-5 with TRBJ1-3; a possible D gene is TRBD1 (5 bases). CDR3 in amino acids: CASRPDRHSGNTIYF. CDR3 nucleotides: TGTGCCAGCAGGCCTGACAGACACTCTGGAAACACCATATATTTT.